This T cell receptor (beta chain) was identified during a study of breast tumors, draining lymph nodes, adjacent tissues. Study findings and constraints: Tumor and nontumor repertoires were significantly more similar in luminal-like than in basal-like breast cancer. Tumor T cell lymph node origin was a supported hypothesis, not proven. Compared with lymph nodes, tumors were less diverse; compared with nontumor tissue, more.

The J segment lost 1 base and the V segment lost 6 bases, leaving 5 bases of the junction unmatched. Germline V gene sequence: CDR1 MNHEY, CDR2 SVGEGT. This CDR3 region has 14 residues. Samples came from axillary lymph nodes draining the breast cancer. Of note for this clonotype: The antigen is undetermined.

A single record per CDR3 protein comes from TCRdb applying MiXCR to the multiplex PCR reads. The top ten clones hold about 1% of a sample with roughly 260,000 distinct CDR3 sequences, around 31% of them seen once. The sample comprised axillary lymph node tissue. This TCR derives from a female donor with breast cancer. Some clones in this sample may be carry-over from other donors' samples. This rearrangement joins TRBV6-2 or TRBV6-3 to TRBJ2-5; 7 positions agree with TRBD2. The CDR3 sequence: CASRDSGLQETQYF. In DNA form, the CDR3 reads TGTGCCAGCAGAGATAGCGGGCTCCAAGAGACCCAGTACTTC.